Below, 9 T cell receptor beta chains from the same sample are listed, as sequenced in a study of blood T cell repertoires in COVID-19. TCRdb keeps only in-frame clones here, not all; method: immunoSEQ multiplex PCR. The sample yields fewer than 400,000 clones, 85% to 90% seen once. Sequencing used peripheral blood. Receptors were obtained from a woman in her twenties or thirties with COVID-19, enrolled during active disease.

The J gene is TRBJ1-5, the V gene TRBV15, with a possible D match to TRBD1 (6 bases). The CDR3 covers 13 residues. V was pared by 8 bases and J by 4 bases, with 12 bases between. Germline V gene lookup returns CDR1 LNHNV and CDR2 YYDKDF (reference sequence). DNA of the CDR3: TGTGCCACCCGCGGACAGCAGAATCAGCCCCAGCATTTT. This sequence encodes CATRGQQNQPQHF.

This chain joins TRBV4-3 and TRBJ1-6; no reliable D call. V lost 1 base, J lost 2 bases, and 6 bases lay in between. The CDR3 has 15 amino acids. The germline gives CDR1 LGHNA, CDR2 YSLEER. Here the CDR3 DNA reads TGCGCCAGCAGCCAAGTCTCTGCCTATAATTCACCCCTCCACTTT. Its protein product is CASSQVSAYNSPLHF.

This chain joins TRBV2 and TRBJ1-1; D ambiguous. The CDR3 spans 14 residues. V was shortened by 10 bases and J by 0 bases, with 15 bases between the two germline ends. Germline CDR1 and CDR2: SNHLY and FYNNEI. The CDR3 reads CATALGGVNTEAFF. DNA for the CDR3: TGTGCCACCGCCCTTGGCGGGGTGAACACTGAAGCTTTCTTT.

This chain links TRBV7-8 with TRBJ2-7, with 7 bases aligning to TRBD1. Per the germline V gene, CDR1 is SGHVS and CDR2 is FQNEAQ. The CDR3 loop spans 16 amino acids. V lost 1 base and J lost 3; bases outside the gene matches: 9. The DNA of the CDR3 is TGTGCCAGCAGCTTAGGGACTTGGACAGGCGACTACGAGCAGTACTTC. Residues: CASSLGTWTGDYEQYF. Variable domain in full (rest from reference TRBV7-8 and TRBJ2-7): GAGVSQSPRYKVAKRGQDVALRCDPISGHVSLFWYQQALGQGPEFLTYFQNEAQLDKSGLPSDRFFAERPEGSVSTLKIQRTQQEDSAVYLCASSLGTWTGDYEQYFGPGTRLTVT.

This chain uses TRBV5-6 with TRBJ1-6; 7 nucleotides agree with TRBD1. The CDR3 runs 15 residues. In germline, CDR1 is SGHDT, CDR2 YYEEEE. V dropped 0 bases and J dropped 10; count of bases not matched to a gene: 7. The CDR3 protein is CASSLATGSQSPLHF. CDR3 coding DNA: TGTGCCAGCAGCTTGGCGACAGGGTCTCAGTCACCCCTCCACTTT.

The J gene is TRBJ1-2, the V gene TRBV5-4, with TRBD1 matching 8 bases. The CDR3 is 16 residues long. Germline CDR1 is SGHNT and CDR2 is YYREEE (reference sequence). V dropped 4 bases and J dropped 3; count of bases not matched to a gene: 11. The CDR3 region has the DNA TGTGCCAGCAGCCGGGGGAATGGACAGGGTGACTATGGCTACACCTTC. This sequence encodes CASSRGNGQGDYGYTF.

The chain joins TRBV5-1 to TRBJ2-2; a possible D gene is TRBD2 (5 bases). The V gene lost 1 base and the J gene lost 6 bases, with 10 bases spanning the gap. The CDR3 length is 14 residues. Germline CDR1 is SGHRS and CDR2 is YFSETQ. This chain's CDR3 is CASSLPGVAGELFF. The DNA for the CDR3 is TGCGCCAGCAGCTTGCCCGGGGTGGCCGGGGAGCTGTTTTTT.

V and J are TRBV19 and TRBJ1-1; 9 bases align to TRBD1. In germline, CDR1 is LNHDA, CDR2 SQIVND (reference sequence). The CDR3 totals 14 residues. J was trimmed by 4 bases and V by 9 bases; bases with no gene match: 9. This CDR3 reads CASRPQGAFTEAFF. CDR3 nucleotide sequence: TGTGCCAGCAGACCACAGGGGGCCTTCACTGAAGCTTTCTTT. The full variable domain, rest sourced from reference TRBV19 and TRBJ1-1, is DGGITQSPKYLFRKEGQNVTLSCEQNLNHDAMYWYRQDPGQGLRLIYYSQIVNDFQKGDIAEGYSVSREKKESFPLTVTSAQKNPTAFYLCASRPQGAFTEAFFGQGTRLTVV.

V usage is TRBV7-2 and J usage is TRBJ1-2; weak D call: TRBD1 (6 bases). Trimming shortened V by 5 bases and J by 3 bases, and 13 bases separated the two germline ends. The CDR3 runs 14 residues. The germline V gene encodes CDR1 SGHTA and CDR2 FQGNSA. CDR3 sequence reads: CASSNYRAYYGYTF. In DNA, the CDR3 is TGTGCCAGCAGCAACTACAGGGCTTACTATGGCTACACCTTC.